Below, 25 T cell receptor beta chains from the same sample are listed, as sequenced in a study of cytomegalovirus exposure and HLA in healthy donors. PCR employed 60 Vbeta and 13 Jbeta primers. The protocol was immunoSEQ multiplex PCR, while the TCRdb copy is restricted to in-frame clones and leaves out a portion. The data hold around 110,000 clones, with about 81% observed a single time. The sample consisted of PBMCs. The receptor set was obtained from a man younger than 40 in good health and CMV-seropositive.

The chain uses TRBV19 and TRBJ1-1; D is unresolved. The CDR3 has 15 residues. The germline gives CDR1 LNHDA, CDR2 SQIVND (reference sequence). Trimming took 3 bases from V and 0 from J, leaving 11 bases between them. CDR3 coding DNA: TGTGCCAGTAGTATTAATGTGTTTCTGAACACTGAAGCTTTCTTT. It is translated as CASSINVFLNTEAFF.

CDR3 DNA sequence: TGCGCCAGCAGCTTGGGACAGTCCTACGAGCAGTACTTC. This translates into CASSLGQSYEQYF. The chain has TRBV5-1 and TRBJ2-7; D is perhaps TRBD1 (5 bases). The length of the CDR3 is 13 residues. Trimming cost V 0 bases and J 1 base, with 5 bases left between them. Germline V gene sequence: CDR1 SGHRS, CDR2 YFSETQ.

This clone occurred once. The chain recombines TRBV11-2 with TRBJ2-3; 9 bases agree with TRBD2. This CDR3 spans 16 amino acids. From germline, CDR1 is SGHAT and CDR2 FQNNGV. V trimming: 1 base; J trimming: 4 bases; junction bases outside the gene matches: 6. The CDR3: CASSLVSGGNSDTQYF. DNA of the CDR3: TGTGCCAGCAGCTTAGTTAGCGGGGGTAATTCAGATACGCAGTATTTT.

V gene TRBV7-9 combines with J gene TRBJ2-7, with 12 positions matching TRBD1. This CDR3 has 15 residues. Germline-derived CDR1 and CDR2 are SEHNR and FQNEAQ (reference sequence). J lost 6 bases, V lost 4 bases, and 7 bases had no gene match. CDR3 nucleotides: TGTGCCAGCAGCTCGGGGGACAGGGGGCCCTTCGAGCAGTACTTC. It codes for CASSSGDRGPFEQYF.

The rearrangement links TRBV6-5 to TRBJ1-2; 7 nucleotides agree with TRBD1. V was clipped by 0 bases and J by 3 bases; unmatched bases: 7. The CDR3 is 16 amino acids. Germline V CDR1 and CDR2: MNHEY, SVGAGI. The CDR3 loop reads CASSYSGGASDYGYTF. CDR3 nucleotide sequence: TGTGCCAGCAGTTACTCAGGGGGCGCGTCCGACTATGGCTACACCTTC.

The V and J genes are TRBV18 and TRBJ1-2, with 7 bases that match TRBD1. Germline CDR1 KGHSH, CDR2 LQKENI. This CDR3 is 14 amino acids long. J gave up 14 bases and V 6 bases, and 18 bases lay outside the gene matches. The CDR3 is CASSPDRYRGTRTF. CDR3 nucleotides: TGTGCCAGCTCTCCGGACCGATACAGGGGAACCAGAACCTTC.

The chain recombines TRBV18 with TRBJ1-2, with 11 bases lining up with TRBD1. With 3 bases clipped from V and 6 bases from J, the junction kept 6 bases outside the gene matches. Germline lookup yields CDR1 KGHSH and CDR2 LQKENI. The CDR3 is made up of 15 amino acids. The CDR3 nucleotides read TGTGCCAGCTCACCTGATCGGACAGGGGGCCATGGCTACACCTTC. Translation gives CASSPDRTGGHGYTF.

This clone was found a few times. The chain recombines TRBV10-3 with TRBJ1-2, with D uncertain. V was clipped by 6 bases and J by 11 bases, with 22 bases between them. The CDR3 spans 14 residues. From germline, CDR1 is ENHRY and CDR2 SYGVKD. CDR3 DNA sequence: TGTGCCATCAGATTTCGCCGGGAGAATTTAGTTTACACCTTC. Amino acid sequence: CAIRFRRENLVYTF.

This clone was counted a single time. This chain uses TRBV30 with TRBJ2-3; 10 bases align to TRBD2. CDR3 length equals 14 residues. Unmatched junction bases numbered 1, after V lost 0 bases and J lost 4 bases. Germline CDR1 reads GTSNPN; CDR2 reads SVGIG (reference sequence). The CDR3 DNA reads TGTGCCTGGAGTGTTAGCGGGGGGCCAGATACGCAGTATTTT. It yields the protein CAWSVSGGPDTQYF. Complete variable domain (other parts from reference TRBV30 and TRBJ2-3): SQTIHQWPATLVQPVGSPLSLECTVEGTSNPNLYWYRQAAGRGLQLLFYSVGIGQISSEVPQNLSASRPQDRQFILSSKKLLLSDSGFYLCAWSVSGGPDTQYFGPGTRLTVL.

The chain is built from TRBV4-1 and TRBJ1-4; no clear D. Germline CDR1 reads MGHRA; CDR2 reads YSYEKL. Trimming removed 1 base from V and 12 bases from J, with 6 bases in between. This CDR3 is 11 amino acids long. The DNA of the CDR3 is TGCGCCAGCAGCCAAGTAAATGAACTGTTTTTT. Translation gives CASSQVNELFF.

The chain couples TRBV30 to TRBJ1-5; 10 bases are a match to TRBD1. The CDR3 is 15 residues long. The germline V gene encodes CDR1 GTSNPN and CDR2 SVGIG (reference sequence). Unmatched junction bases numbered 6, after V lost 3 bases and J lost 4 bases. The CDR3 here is CAWRLAGQGNQPQHF. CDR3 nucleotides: TGTGCCTGGAGGCTGGCGGGACAGGGGAATCAGCCCCAGCATTTT. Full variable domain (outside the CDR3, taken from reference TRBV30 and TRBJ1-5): SQTIHQWPATLVQPVGSPLSLECTVEGTSNPNLYWYRQAAGRGLQLLFYSVGIGQISSEVPQNLSASRPQDRQFILSSKKLLLSDSGFYLCAWRLAGQGNQPQHFGDGTRLSIL.

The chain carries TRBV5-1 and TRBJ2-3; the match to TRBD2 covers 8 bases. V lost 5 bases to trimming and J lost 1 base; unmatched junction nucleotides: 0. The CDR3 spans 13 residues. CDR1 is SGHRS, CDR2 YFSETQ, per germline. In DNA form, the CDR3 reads TGCGCCAGCAGGCGGGGGGGCACAGATACGCAGTATTTT. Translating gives CASRRGGTDTQYF.

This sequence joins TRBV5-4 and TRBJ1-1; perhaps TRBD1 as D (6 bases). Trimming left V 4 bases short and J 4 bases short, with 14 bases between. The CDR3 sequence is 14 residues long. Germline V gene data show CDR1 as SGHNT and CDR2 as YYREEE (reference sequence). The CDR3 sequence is CASSQSRDTTEAFF. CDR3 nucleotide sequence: TGTGCCAGCAGCCAGAGCAGGGACACCACTGAAGCTTTCTTT.

DNA of the CDR3: TGCAGCGTTGCCACTTCCTACAATGAGCAGTTCTTC. Its protein is CSVATSYNEQFF. The gene calls are TRBV29-1 and TRBJ2-1; D unclear. Per the germline V gene, CDR1 is SQVTM and CDR2 is ANQGSEA. V was clipped by 4 bases and J by 1 base, with 5 bases between them. This CDR3 is built from 12 residues.

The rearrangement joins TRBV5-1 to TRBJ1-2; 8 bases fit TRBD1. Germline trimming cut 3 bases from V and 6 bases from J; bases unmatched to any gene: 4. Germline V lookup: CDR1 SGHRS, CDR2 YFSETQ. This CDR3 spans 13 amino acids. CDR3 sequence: CASSSAGGNGYTF. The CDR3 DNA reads TGCGCCAGCAGCTCGGCAGGGGGCAATGGCTACACCTTC.

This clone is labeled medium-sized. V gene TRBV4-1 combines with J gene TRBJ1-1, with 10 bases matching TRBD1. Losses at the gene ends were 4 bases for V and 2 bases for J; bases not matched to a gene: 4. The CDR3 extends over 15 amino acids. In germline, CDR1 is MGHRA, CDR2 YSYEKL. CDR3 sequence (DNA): TGCGCCAGCAGCCTAGACAGGGGGCAAAACACTGAAGCTTTCTTT. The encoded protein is CASSLDRGQNTEAFF.

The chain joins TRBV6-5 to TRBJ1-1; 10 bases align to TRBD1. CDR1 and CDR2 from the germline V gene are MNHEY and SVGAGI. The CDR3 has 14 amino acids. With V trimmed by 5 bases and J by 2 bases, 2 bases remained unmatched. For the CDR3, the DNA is TGTGCCAGCAGTGACAGGGGGCATAACACTGAAGCTTTCTTT. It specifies CASSDRGHNTEAFF.

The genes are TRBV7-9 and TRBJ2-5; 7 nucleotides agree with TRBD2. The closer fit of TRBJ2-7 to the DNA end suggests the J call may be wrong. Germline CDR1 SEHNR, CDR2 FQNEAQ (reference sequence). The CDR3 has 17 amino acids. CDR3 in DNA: TGTGCCAGCAGCAGATGGGGGGGTGAGGCGATCTCCTACGAGCAGTACTTC. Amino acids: CASSRWGGEAISYEQYF.

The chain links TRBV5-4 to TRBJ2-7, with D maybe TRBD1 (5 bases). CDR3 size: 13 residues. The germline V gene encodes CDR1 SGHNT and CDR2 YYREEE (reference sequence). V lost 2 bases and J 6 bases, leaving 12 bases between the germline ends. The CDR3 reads CASSFDRTGEQYF. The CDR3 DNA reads TGTGCCAGCAGCTTTGACAGAACGGGCGAGCAGTACTTC.

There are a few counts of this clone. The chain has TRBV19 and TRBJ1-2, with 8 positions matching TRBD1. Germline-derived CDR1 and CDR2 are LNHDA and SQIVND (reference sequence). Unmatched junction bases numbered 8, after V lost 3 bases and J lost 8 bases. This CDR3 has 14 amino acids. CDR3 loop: CASSIPQGAGGYTF. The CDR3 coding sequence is TGTGCCAGTAGTATCCCGCAGGGGGCTGGGGGCTACACCTTC. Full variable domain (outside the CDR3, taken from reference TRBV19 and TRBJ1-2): DGGITQSPKYLFRKEGQNVTLSCEQNLNHDAMYWYRQDPGQGLRLIYYSQIVNDFQKGDIAEGYSVSREKKESFPLTVTSAQKNPTAFYLCASSIPQGAGGYTFGSGTRLTVV.

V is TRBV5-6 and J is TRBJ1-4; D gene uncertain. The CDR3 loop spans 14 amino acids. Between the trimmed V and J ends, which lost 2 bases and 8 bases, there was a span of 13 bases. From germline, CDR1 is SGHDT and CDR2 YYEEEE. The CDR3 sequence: CASSFGQVEEKLFF. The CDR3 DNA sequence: TGTGCCAGCAGCTTTGGCCAGGTAGAAGAAAAACTGTTTTTT.

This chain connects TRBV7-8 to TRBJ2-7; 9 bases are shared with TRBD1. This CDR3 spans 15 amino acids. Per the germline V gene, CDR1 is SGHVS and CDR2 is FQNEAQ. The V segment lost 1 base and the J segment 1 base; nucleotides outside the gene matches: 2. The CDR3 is CASSLEGQGSYEQYF. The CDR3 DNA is TGTGCCAGCAGCTTAGAAGGACAGGGGTCCTACGAGCAGTACTTC.

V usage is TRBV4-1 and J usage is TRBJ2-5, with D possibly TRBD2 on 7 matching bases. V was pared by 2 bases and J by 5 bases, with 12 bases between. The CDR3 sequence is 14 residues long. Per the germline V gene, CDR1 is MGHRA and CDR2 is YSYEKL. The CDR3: CASSQKRGGETQYF. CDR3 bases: TGCGCCAGCAGCCAAAAGAGGGGGGGGGAGACCCAGTACTTC.

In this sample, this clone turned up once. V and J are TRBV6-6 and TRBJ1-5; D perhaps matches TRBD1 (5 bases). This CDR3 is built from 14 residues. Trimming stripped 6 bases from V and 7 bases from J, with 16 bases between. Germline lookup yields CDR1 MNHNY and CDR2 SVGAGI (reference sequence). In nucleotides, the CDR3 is TGTGCCAGCAGCCCCTACGGAGGGGACCAGCCCCAGCATTTT. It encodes CASSPYGGDQPQHF.

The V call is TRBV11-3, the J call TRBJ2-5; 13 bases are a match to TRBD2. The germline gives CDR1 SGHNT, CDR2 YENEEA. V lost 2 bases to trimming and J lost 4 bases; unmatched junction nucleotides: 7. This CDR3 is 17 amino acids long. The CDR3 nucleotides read TGTGCCAGCAGCTTAAAAACTAGCGGGGGGGCGGGAGAGACCCAGTACTTC. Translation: CASSLKTSGGAGETQYF.